This T cell receptor beta chain was recovered during a study of T cell clones after liver transplantation. For the study at large: Until 12-24 months post-transplant, subjects got standard immunosuppression and no induction.

Sorting of unstimulated PBMCs yielded separate CD3+CD4+ and CD3+CD8+ fractions. In its sample, this clone is medium-sized (0.01 to 0.1%). The data were produced by immunoSEQ multiplex PCR, yet TCRdb's version contains in-frame clones alone and is incomplete. The sample yields tens of thousands of clones, about four fifths seen once. The junction had 2 bases not matched to a gene; V was cut back by 4 bases and J by 2 bases. Per the germline V gene, CDR1 is SGHNT and CDR2 is YYREEE (reference sequence). The CDR3 covers 14 residues. Sequencing was performed on CD8+ T cells from blood, taken 52 to 60 months after liver transplant. This TCR derives from a human patient who received a liver transplant. T cells may partly derive from the graft donor. This sequence joins TRBV5-4 and TRBJ1-3; TRBD1 agrees at 8 bases. The CDR3 sequence: CASSLQGAGNTIYF. In nucleotides, the CDR3 is TGTGCCAGCAGCCTACAGGGGGCTGGAAACACCATATATTTT.